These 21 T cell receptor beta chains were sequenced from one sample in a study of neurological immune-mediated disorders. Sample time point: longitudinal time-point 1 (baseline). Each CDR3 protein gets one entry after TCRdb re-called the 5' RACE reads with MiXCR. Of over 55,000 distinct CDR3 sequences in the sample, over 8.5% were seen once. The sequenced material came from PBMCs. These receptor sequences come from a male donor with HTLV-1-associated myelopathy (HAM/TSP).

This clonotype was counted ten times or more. The CDR3 DNA follows: TGTGCCAGCAGTTTTGAACAGCAATATAATTCACCCCTCCACTTT. It yields the protein CASSFEQQYNSPLHF. The rearrangement joins TRBV12-3 or TRBV12-4 to TRBJ1-6; D is undetermined. Trimming took off 3 bases at V and 4 bases at J, with 10 bases between the two ends. The CDR3 is made up of 15 amino acids.

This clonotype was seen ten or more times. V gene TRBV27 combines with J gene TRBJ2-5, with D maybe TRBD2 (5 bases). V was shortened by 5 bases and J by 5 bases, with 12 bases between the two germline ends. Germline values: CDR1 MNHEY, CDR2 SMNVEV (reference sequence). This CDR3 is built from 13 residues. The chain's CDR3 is CASSPGNSETQYF. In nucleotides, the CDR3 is TGTGCCAGCAGTCCCGGGAATTCGGAGACCCAGTACTTC.

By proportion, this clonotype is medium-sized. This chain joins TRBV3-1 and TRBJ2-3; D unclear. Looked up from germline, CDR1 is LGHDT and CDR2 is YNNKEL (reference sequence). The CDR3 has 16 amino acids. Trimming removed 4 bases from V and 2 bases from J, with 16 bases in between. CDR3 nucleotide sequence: TGTGCCAGCAGCCGTCAATGGAGCGAGCCCACAGATACGCAGTATTTT. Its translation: CASSRQWSEPTDTQYF.

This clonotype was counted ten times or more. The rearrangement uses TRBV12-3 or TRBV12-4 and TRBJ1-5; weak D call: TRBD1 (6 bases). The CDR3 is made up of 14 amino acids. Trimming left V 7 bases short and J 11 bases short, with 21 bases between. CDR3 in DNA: TGTGCCAGCACTTTTGGGGGGGGCACAAGGGCCCAGCATTTT. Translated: CASTFGGGTRAQHF.

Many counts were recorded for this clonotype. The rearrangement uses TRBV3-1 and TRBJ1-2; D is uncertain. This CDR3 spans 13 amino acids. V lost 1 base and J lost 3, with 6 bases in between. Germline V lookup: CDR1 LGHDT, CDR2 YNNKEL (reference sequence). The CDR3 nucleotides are TGTGCCAGCAGCCAAGGGACGCACTATGGCTACACCTTC. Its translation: CASSQGTHYGYTF. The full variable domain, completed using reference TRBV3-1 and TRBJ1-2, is DTAVSQTPKYLVTQMGNDKSIKCEQNLGHDTMYWYKQDSKKFLKIMFSYNNKELIINETVPNRFSPKSPDKAHLNLHINSLELGDSAVYFCASSQGTHYGYTFGSGTRLTVV.

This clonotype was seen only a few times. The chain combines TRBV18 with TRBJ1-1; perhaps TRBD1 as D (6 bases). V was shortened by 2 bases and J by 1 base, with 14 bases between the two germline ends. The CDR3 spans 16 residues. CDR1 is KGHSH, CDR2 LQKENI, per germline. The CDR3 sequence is CASSPAGGGGNTEAFF. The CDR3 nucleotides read TGTGCCAGCTCACCAGCCGGAGGGGGGGGGAACACTGAAGCTTTCTTT.

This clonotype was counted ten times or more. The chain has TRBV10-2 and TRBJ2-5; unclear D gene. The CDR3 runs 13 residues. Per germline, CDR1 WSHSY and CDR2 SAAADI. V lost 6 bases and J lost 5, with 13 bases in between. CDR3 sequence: CASSVPPNETQYF. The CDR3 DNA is TGCGCCAGCAGCGTACCACCTAACGAGACCCAGTACTTC.

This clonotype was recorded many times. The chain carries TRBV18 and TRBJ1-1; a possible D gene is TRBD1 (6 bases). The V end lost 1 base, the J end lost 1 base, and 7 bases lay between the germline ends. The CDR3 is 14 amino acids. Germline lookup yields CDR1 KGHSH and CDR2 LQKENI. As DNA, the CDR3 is TGTGCCAGCTCACCACAGGGGGGGAACACTGAAGCTTTCTTT. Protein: CASSPQGGNTEAFF.

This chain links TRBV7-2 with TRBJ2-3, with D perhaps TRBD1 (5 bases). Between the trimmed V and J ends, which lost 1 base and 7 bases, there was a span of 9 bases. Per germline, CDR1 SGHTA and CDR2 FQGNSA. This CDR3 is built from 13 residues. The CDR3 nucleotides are TGTGCCAGCAGCTTAGACCCAGGGAATACGCAGTATTTT. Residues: CASSLDPGNTQYF.

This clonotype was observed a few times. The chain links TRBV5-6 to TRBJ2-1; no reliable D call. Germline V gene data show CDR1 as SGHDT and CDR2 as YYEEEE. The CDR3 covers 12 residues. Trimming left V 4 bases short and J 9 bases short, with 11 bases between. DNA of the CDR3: TGTGCCAGCAGCCCAAGCCTGGGTGAGCAGTTCTTC. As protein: CASSPSLGEQFF.

The CDR3 bases are TGTGCCAGCTCACCGTTGAGGGATTTGGATGGCTACACCTTC. It translates to CASSPLRDLDGYTF. The gene calls are TRBV18 and TRBJ1-2; D remains ambiguous. Germline CDR1 KGHSH, CDR2 LQKENI. V shed 3 bases and J shed 6 bases, with 14 bases lying between them. The length of the CDR3 is 14 residues.

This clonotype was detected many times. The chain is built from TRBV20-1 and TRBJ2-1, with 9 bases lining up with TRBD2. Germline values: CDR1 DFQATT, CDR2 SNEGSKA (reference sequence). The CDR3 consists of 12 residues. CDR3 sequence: CMCAGGPVEQFF. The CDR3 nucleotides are TGCATGTGCGCGGGGGGGCCGGTTGAGCAGTTCTTC.

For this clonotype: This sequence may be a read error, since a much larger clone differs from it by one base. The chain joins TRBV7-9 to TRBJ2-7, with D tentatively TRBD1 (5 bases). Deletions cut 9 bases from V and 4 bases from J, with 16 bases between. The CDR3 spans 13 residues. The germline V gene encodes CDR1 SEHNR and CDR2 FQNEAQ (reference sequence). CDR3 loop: CARSPGAGYEQYF. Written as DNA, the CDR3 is TGTGCCAGAAGCCCTGGGGCCGGATACGAGCAGTACTTC. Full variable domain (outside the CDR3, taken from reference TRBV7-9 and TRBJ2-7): DTGVSQNPRHKITKRGQNVTFRCDPISEHNRLYWYRQTLGQGPEFLTYFQNEAQLEKSRLLSDRFSAERPKGSFSTLEIQRTEQGDSAMYLCARSPGAGYEQYFGPGTRLTVT.

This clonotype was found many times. The CDR3 here is CTSIKVTYNEQFF. The CDR3 nucleotides are TGCACCAGCATCAAGGTAACCTACAATGAGCAGTTCTTC. The genes are TRBV1 and TRBJ2-1. TRBV1 is annotated as a pseudogene. The CDR3 is 13 residues long.

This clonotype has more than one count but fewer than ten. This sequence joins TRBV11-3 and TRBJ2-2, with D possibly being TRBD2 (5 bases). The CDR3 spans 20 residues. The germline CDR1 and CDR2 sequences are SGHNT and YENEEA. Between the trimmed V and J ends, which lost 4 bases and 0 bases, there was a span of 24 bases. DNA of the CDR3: TGTGCCAGCAGCTCTAGCCTAGTTGGGAAGTTAGACGCGAACACCGGGGAGCTGTTTTTT. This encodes CASSSSLVGKLDANTGELFF.

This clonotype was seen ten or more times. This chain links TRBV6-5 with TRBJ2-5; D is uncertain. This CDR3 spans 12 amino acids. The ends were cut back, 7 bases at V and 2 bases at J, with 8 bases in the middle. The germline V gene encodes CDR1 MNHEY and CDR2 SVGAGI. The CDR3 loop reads CASIGQQETQYF. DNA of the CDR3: TGTGCCAGCATCGGGCAGCAAGAGACCCAGTACTTC.

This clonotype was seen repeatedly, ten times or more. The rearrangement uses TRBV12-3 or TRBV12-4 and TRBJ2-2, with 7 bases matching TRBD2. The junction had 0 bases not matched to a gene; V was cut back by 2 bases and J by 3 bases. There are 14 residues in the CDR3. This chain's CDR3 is CASSLLADTGELFF. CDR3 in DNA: TGTGCCAGCAGTTTACTAGCGGACACCGGGGAGCTGTTTTTT.

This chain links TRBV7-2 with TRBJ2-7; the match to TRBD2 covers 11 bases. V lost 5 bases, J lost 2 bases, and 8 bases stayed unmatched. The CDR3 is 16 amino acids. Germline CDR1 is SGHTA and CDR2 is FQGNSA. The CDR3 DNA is TGTGCCAGCAGCCCCCTAGCGGGGGGAGAGACCTACGAGCAGTACTTC. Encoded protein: CASSPLAGGETYEQYF.

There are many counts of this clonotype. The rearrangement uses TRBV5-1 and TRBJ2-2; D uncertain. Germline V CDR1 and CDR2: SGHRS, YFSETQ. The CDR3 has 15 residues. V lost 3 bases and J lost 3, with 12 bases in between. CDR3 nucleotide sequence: TGCGCCAGCAGCTCCAATCCCCGGGACACCGGGGAGCTGTTTTTT. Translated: CASSSNPRDTGELFF.

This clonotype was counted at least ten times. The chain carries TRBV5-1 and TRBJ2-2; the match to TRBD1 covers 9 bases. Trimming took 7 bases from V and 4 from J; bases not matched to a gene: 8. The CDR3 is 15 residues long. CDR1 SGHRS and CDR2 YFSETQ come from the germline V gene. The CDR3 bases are TGCGCCAGCGGAACAGGGGGCCTAGGCACCGGGGAGCTGTTTTTT. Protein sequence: CASGTGGLGTGELFF.

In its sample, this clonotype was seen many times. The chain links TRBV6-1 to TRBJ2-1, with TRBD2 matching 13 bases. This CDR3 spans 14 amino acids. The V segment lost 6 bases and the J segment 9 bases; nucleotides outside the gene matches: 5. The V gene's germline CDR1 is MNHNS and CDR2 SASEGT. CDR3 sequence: CASRTSGGATEQFF. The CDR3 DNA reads TGTGCCAGCAGAACTAGCGGGGGGGCCACTGAGCAGTTCTTC.